The rows below give T cell receptor beta chains drawn from one sample of a study of response to subunit inactivated influenza vaccine. TCRdb independently ran MiXCR on the RT-PCR reads; one entry per CDR3 protein. This sample yields 650,000 or so distinct CDR3 sequences, of which approximately 15% are seen a single time; 7.5% to 8% belongs to the top ten. Sequenced here: PBMCs from blood, sampled approximately 15 days before vaccination. The origin of the receptors is a man aged 50-59 years who received an inactivated influenza vaccine. Each CDR3 is given without its conserved first and last residue.

V	J	CDR3
TRBV20-1	TRBJ2-3	SARVLAGGSTDTQY
TRBV10-3	TRBJ2-1	AISESTGRGPDNEQF
TRBV7-2	TRBJ2-7	ASSLQGFEQY
TRBV7-9	TRBJ2-1	ASRMTSGGLYNEQF
TRBV28	TRBJ2-3	ASSFLGQFDTQY
TRBV29-1	TRBJ2-1	SVGEKYNEQF
TRBV20-1	TRBJ2-3	SASKSGTDTQY
TRBV7-2	TRBJ2-1	ASSLSINGGAEQF
TRBV3-1	TRBJ2-3	ASSQVGSGGSTDTQY
TRBV4-3	TRBJ1-6	ASSPSKGMTLH
TRBV28	TRBJ1-2	ASSITGTLRGYT
TRBV7-2	TRBJ2-7	ASSFGFGGYEQY
TRBV29-1	TRBJ2-3	SAWTTGVPDTQY
TRBV9	TRBJ2-3	ASSVSSTDRQY
TRBV14	TRBJ2-5	ASSQVASGGLREETQY
TRBV6-2/TRBV6-3	TRBJ1-1	ASSYSTQGENTEAF
TRBV12-3/TRBV12-4	TRBJ2-5	ASSLGLETQY
TRBV4-2	TRBJ1-5	ASSQAQTGQPQH
TRBV7-6	TRBJ2-1	ASSAASNEQF
TRBV29-1	TRBJ2-5	SVVFRGRTQY
TRBV29-1	TRBJ2-7	SVGPSTAYEQY
TRBV10-2	TRBJ2-2	ASNTGPGELF
TRBV5-5	TRBJ2-7	ASSNELYEQY
TRBV5-1	TRBJ1-1	ASSFQQGMNTEAF
TRBV12-3/TRBV12-4	TRBJ1-1	ASSLGVGTEAF
TRBV7-8	TRBJ2-5	ASSQRTGGGETQY
TRBV7-2	TRBJ2-7	ASSLAVRAEQY
TRBV20-1	TRBJ2-2	SASVAGGPRGTGELF
TRBV5-1	TRBJ2-1	ASSLGAGGWSSYNEQF
TRBV3-1	TRBJ2-5	ASSQVQRRGGPRETQY
TRBV4-1	TRBJ2-5	ASSQRVAGGPVFQETQY
TRBV6-2/TRBV6-3	TRBJ2-3	ASSYRDTWESWSTDTQY
TRBV7-2	TRBJ1-1	ASSLGRRGSNTEAF
TRBV7-9	TRBJ1-5	ASRRSRYDSNQPQH
TRBV7-2	TRBJ1-2	ASSFGTGQFHGYT
TRBV29-1	TRBJ2-7	SASGVGQGGPYEQY
TRBV30	TRBJ2-5	AWSVVRGTNQETQY
TRBV20-1	TRBJ2-5	SASEGARQETQY
TRBV6-5	TRBJ2-5	ASIWDTLLQETQY
TRBV5-3	TRBJ2-1	AMSLAGGTEQF
TRBV4-2	TRBJ2-5	ASSPRGSFAEETQY
TRBV4-3	TRBJ2-5	ASSQDLHSQETQY
TRBV7-8	TRBJ2-6	ASSLIRGARSGANVLT
TRBV12-3/TRBV12-4	TRBJ2-7	ASSIRDRAFYEQY
TRBV29-1	TRBJ2-7	SVGARGLHSYEQY
TRBV7-2	TRBJ2-1	ASSFLAGPPYNEQF
TRBV7-8	TRBJ1-1	ASSLVTGRTEAF
TRBV10-3	TRBJ1-2	AIKPGQGDYGYT
TRBV6-1	TRBJ2-7	ASSEGWGPYEQY